Below are 17 T cell receptor beta chains sequenced from a single sample in a study of T cell responses to AZD1222 COVID-19 vaccine. Using immunoSEQ multiplex PCR, the repertoire was profiled, and TCRdb retains in-frame clones only, with some absent. The repertoire consists of roughly 120,000 clones, with approximately 90% occurring once and the leading ten covering 4% to 5.5%. The sequences come from peripheral blood, collected on day 0 of AZD1222 vaccination. These receptors all come from an adult in good health.

The chain is built from TRBV29-1 and TRBJ1-2; possible D gene TRBD1, 5 bases. Germline-derived CDR1 and CDR2 are SQVTM and ANQGSEA. V was cut by 3 bases and J by 1 base, with 6 bases left in between. This CDR3 has 12 residues. CDR3 residues: CSVDRDNYGYTF. CDR3 DNA: TGCAGCGTTGACAGGGATAACTATGGCTACACCTTC.

V usage is TRBV28 and J usage is TRBJ2-7, with 9 bases matching TRBD1. The CDR3 totals 15 residues. Germline assignment: CDR1 MDHEN and CDR2 SYDVKM. The V segment lost 4 bases and the J segment 6 bases; nucleotides outside the gene matches: 10. The CDR3 DNA is TGTGCCAGCAGTTCCACTGGGACAGGGAGGGGCGAGCAGTACTTC. Translating gives CASSSTGTGRGEQYF.

V gene TRBV19 combines with J gene TRBJ1-1, with no clear D. This CDR3 is built from 14 residues. Germline V gives CDR1 LNHDA, CDR2 SQIVND (reference sequence). V was pared by 3 bases and J by 0 bases, with 8 bases between. The CDR3 spells CASSIKNMNTEAFF. In nucleotides, the CDR3 is TGTGCCAGTAGTATTAAAAACATGAACACTGAAGCTTTCTTT.

The chain joins TRBV27 to TRBJ2-7; 10 nucleotides align to TRBD2. Unmatched junction bases numbered 3, after V lost 6 bases and J lost 4 bases. Looked up from germline, CDR1 is MNHEY and CDR2 is SMNVEV (reference sequence). The CDR3 is 13 residues long. The chain's CDR3 is CASRLAGNYEQYF. DNA for the CDR3: TGTGCCAGCAGACTAGCGGGAAATTACGAGCAGTACTTC.

The chain has TRBV19 and TRBJ1-5, with D tentatively TRBD1 (5 bases). Per germline, CDR1 LNHDA and CDR2 SQIVND (reference sequence). The V and J ends lost 2 bases and 0 bases respectively, with 14 bases between them. This CDR3 has 17 amino acids. The CDR3 loop reads CASSISRDVYSNQPQHF. CDR3 DNA: TGTGCCAGTAGTATAAGCCGGGACGTGTATAGCAATCAGCCCCAGCATTTT. The full variable domain, its missing parts supplied by reference TRBV19 and TRBJ1-5, is DGGITQSPKYLFRKEGQNVTLSCEQNLNHDAMYWYRQDPGQGLRLIYYSQIVNDFQKGDIAEGYSVSREKKESFPLTVTSAQKNPTAFYLCASSISRDVYSNQPQHFGDGTRLSIL.

V and J are TRBV5-6 and TRBJ2-2; D not resolved. V lost 2 bases and J 3 bases, leaving 8 bases between the germline ends. Looked up from germline, CDR1 is SGHDT and CDR2 is YYEEEE. The CDR3 extends over 14 amino acids. The CDR3 loop reads CASSLTSYTGELFF. CDR3 DNA: TGTGCCAGCAGCTTAACCTCCTACACCGGGGAGCTGTTTTTT.

Comment on this clone: Other DNA sequences within the sample encode an identical CDR3. The genes are TRBV6-4 and TRBJ1-6, with TRBD1 as a possible D gene (6 bases). Germline values: CDR1 MRHNA, CDR2 SNTAGT. There are 14 residues in the CDR3. Trimming shortened V by 3 bases and J by 11 bases, and 14 bases separated the two germline ends. In DNA, the CDR3 is TGTGCCAGCAGTGAATCGGGGGGCAAGACACCCCTCCACTTT. Residues: CASSESGGKTPLHF.

This rearrangement joins TRBV6-1 to TRBJ1-2, with TRBD1 matching 10 bases. This CDR3 is 15 amino acids long. V dropped 2 bases and J dropped 4; count of bases not matched to a gene: 4. Germline V gene lookup returns CDR1 MNHNS and CDR2 SASEGT. The CDR3 reads CASSEPGQGIYGYTF. The CDR3 DNA follows: TGTGCCAGCAGTGAACCGGGACAGGGGATCTATGGCTACACCTTC.

The chain joins TRBV27 to TRBJ1-5; D remains unclear. V shed 2 bases and J shed 3 bases, with 5 bases lying between them. Germline V gene data show CDR1 as MNHEY and CDR2 as SMNVEV (reference sequence). The CDR3 totals 13 residues. The CDR3 region has the DNA TGTGCCAGCAGTTTAAGACCCAATCAGCCCCAGCATTTT. Residues: CASSLRPNQPQHF.

The rearrangement links TRBV6-1 to TRBJ2-1; no firm D call. V lost 1 base and J lost 10, with 8 bases in between. This CDR3 comprises 12 residues. The germline V gene encodes CDR1 MNHNS and CDR2 SASEGT. The CDR3 sequence is CASSEVGREQFF. In DNA, the CDR3 is TGTGCCAGCAGTGAAGTGGGTCGAGAGCAGTTCTTC.

The rearrangement links TRBV5-4 to TRBJ1-1, with TRBD1 matching 10 bases. CDR1 and CDR2 from the germline V gene are SGHNT and YYREEE (reference sequence). V lost 0 bases and J lost 5; bases outside the gene matches: 1. CDR3 length: 14 amino acids. This CDR3 is CASSLGGQGTEAFF. CDR3 bases: TGTGCCAGCAGCTTGGGGGGACAGGGGACTGAAGCTTTCTTT.

This sequence joins TRBV2 and TRBJ1-6; D remains unclear. This CDR3 is 14 amino acids long. Trimming cost V 4 bases and J 4 bases, with 8 bases left between them. Germline CDR1 reads SNHLY; CDR2 reads FYNNEI. As DNA, the CDR3 is TGTGCCAGCAGTGTGACCGAATATAATTCACCCCTCCACTTT. Residues: CASSVTEYNSPLHF. Based on the CDR3 plus reference TRBV2 and TRBJ1-6, the full variable domain is EPEVTQTPSHQVTQMGQEVILRCVPISNHLYFYWYRQILGQKVEFLVSFYNNEISEKSEIFDDQFSVERPDGSNFTLKIRSTKLEDSAMYFCASSVTEYNSPLHFGNGTRLTVT.

The chain employs TRBV28 and TRBJ1-1; 7 bases map to TRBD1. The CDR3 loop spans 15 amino acids. The ends lost 0 bases at V and 1 base at J; junction bases unmatched: 2. In germline, CDR1 is MDHEN, CDR2 SYDVKM. The CDR3 loop reads CASSLWGQRNTEAFF. CDR3 DNA: TGTGCCAGCAGTTTATGGGGACAGAGGAACACTGAAGCTTTCTTT.

Written as DNA, the CDR3 is TGTGCCAGCTCGTCCCGGGACTCTACGACCTCCGAGCAGTACTTC. It yields the protein CASSSRDSTTSEQYF. The rearrangement joins TRBV18 to TRBJ2-7; a possible D gene is TRBD2 (6 bases). Trimming removed 6 bases from V and 6 bases from J, with 21 bases in between. Per the germline V gene, CDR1 is KGHSH and CDR2 is LQKENI. The CDR3 runs 15 residues. Full variable domain (missing parts from reference TRBV18 and TRBJ2-7): NAGVMQNPRHLVRRRGQEARLRCSPMKGHSHVYWYRQLPEEGLKFMVYLQKENIIDESGMPKERFSAEFPKEGPSILRIQQVVRGDSAAYFCASSSRDSTTSEQYFGPGTRLTVT.

This chain connects TRBV27 to TRBJ1-1; D is undetermined. Germline CDR1 and CDR2: MNHEY and SMNVEV (reference sequence). The CDR3 totals 18 residues. V gave up 5 bases and J gave up 0 bases, with 22 bases separating them. Here the CDR3 reads CASSRAGRHNFMNTEAFF. For the CDR3, the DNA is TGTGCCAGCAGTCGGGCCGGTCGCCATAACTTTATGAACACTGAAGCTTTCTTT.

V and J are TRBV5-4 and TRBJ1-4, with TRBD1 as a possible D gene (6 bases). The CDR3 is 16 residues long. Looked up from germline, CDR1 is SGHNT and CDR2 is YYREEE (reference sequence). Deletions cut 4 bases from V and 8 bases from J, with 21 bases between. The CDR3 reads CASSQASTGRREKLFF. The CDR3 DNA reads TGTGCCAGCAGCCAAGCCTCAACAGGGAGGAGGGAAAAACTGTTTTTT. Full variable domain (missing parts from reference TRBV5-4 and TRBJ1-4): ETGVTQSPTHLIKTRGQQVTLRCSSQSGHNTVSWYQQALGQGPQFIFQYYREEENGRGNFPPRFSGLQFPNYSSELNVNALELDDSALYLCASSQASTGRREKLFFGSGTQLSVL.

This chain links TRBV28 with TRBJ2-3; D possibly corresponds to TRBD2 (6 bases). The V gene's germline CDR1 is MDHEN and CDR2 SYDVKM. The CDR3 extends over 14 amino acids. V shed 3 bases and J shed 8 bases, with 15 bases lying between them. The CDR3 bases are TGTGCCAGCAGTTTTGTAGGCGGGCGGGGTACGCAGTATTTT. This encodes CASSFVGGRGTQYF.